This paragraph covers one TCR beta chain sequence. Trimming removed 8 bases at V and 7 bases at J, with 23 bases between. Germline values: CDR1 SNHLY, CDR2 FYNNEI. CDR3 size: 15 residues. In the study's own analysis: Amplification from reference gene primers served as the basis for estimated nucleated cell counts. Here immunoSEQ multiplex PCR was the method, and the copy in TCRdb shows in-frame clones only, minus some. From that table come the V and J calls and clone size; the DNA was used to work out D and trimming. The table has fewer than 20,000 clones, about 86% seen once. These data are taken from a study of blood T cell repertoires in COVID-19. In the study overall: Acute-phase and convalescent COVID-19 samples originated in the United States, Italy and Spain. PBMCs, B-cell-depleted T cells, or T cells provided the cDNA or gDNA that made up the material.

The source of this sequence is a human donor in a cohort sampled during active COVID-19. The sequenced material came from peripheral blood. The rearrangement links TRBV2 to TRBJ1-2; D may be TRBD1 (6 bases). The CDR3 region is CASGGGPGHPSGYTF. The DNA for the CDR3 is TGTGCCAGCGGGGGGGGACCGGGACATCCTAGTGGCTACACCTTC. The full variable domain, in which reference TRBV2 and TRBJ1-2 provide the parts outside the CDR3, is EPEVTQTPSHQVTQMGQEVILRCVPISNHLYFYWYRQILGQKVEFLVSFYNNEISEKSEIFDDQFSVERPDGSNFTLKIRSTKLEDSAMYFCASGGGPGHPSGYTFGSGTRLTVV.